Sequencing of this T cell receptor (beta chain) was carried out in a study of T cells in narcolepsy. Study context: Healthy controls were enrolled alongside patients with narcolepsy type 1 or type 2.

Notes on the study in general: Same-patient CSF and blood CD4+ T cell clonotypes included HCRT-specific and TRIB2-specific autoreactive ones. Some memory CD4+ repertoires had no autoreactive clone sequences. Reportedly, autoreactive clonotypes were serially detected in patients' blood but not controls'.

A note on this clone: Its antigen is as yet unknown.

Only in-frame clones appear in the TCRdb table, and some are missing; sequencing was by immunoSEQ multiplex PCR. This table holds about 27,000 clones, 84% found once. In germline, CDR1 is SGHVS, CDR2 FNYEAQ. V lost 2 bases, J lost 9 bases, and 17 bases lay in between. The CDR3 has 15 residues. The sequence was collected from a human donor with narcolepsy. Material for sequencing was CD45RA- memory CD4+ T cells from PBMCs. The chain uses TRBV7-6 and TRBJ2-1, with D perhaps being TRBD1 or TRBD2 (5 bases each). DNA for the CDR3: TGTGCCAGCAGCTTACCGGGTCTGGGGGAAGGTGAGCAGTTCTTC. Translating gives CASSLPGLGEGEQFF. The full variable domain, with the rest looked up from reference TRBV7-6 and TRBJ2-1, is GAGVSQSPRYKVTKRGQDVALRCDPISGHVSLYWYRQALGQGPEFLTYFNYEAQQDKSGLPNDRFSAERPEGSISTLTIQRTEQRDSAMYRCASSLPGLGEGEQFFGPGTRLTVL.